This TCR beta chain originates from a study of T cell repertoires in cytomegalovirus infection. On this clonotype itself: Its antigen is not known.

Study-wide results and caveats: Summed public TCR beta family frequency identified CMV carriers bearing the relevant HLA.

TCRdb ran MiXCR on the reads and lists one entry per CDR3 protein. This sample has about 60,000 distinct CDR3 sequences; 15% to 25% occur once, and the top ten carry more than 55%. Here the sequenced sample was CD8+ T cells from cultured PBMCs, taken from culture after CMV antigen stimulation. The clonotype originates from a human donor in good health (CMV status not recorded). Some clones in this sample may be carry-over from other donors' samples.

CDR3 protein: CASSPRWGQSPLHF. The CDR3 DNA reads TGTGCCAGCAGCCCCCGGTGGGGGCAGTCACCCCTCCACTTT. This chain joins TRBV7-2 and TRBJ1-6; TRBD1 might be the D (6 bases). Germline V lookup: CDR1 SGHTA, CDR2 FQGNSA. This CDR3 contains 14 residues. V was clipped by 5 bases and J by 10 bases, with 15 bases between them. Full variable domain (rest looked up from reference TRBV7-2 and TRBJ1-6): GAGVSQSPSNKVTEKGKDVELRCDPISGHTALYWYRQSLGQGLEFLIYFQGNSAPDKSGLPSDRFSAERTGGSVSTLTIQRTQQEDSAVYLCASSPRWGQSPLHFGNGTRLTVT.